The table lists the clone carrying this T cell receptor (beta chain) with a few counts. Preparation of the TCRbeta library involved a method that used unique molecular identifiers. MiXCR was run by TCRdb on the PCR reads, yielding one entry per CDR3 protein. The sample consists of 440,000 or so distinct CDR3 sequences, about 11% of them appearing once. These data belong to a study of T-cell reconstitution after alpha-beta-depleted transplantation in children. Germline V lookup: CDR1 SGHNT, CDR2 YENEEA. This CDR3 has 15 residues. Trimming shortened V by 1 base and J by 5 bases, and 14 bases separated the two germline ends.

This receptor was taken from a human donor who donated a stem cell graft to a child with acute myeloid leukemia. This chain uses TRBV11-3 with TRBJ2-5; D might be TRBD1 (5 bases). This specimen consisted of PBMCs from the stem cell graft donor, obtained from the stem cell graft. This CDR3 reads CASSLGYRGMETQYF. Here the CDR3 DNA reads TGTGCCAGCAGCTTAGGGTATAGGGGAATGGAGACCCAGTACTTC.